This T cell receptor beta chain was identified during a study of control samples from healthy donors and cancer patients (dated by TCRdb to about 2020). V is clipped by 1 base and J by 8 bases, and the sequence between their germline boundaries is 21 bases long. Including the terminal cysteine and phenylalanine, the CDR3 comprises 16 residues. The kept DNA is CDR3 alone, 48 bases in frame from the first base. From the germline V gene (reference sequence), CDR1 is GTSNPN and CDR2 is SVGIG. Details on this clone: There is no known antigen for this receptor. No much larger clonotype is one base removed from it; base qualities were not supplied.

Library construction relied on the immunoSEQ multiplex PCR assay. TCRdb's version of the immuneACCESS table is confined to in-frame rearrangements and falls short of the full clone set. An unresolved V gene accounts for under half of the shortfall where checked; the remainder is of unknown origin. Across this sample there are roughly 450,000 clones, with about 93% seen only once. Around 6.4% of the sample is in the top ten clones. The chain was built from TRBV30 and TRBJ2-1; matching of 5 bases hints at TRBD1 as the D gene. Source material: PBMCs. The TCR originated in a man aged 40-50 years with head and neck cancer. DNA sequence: TGTGCCTGGAGTGGAATAGGGGCGAACCTACACTATGAGCAGTTCTTC. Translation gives CAWSGIGANLHYEQFF.